This T cell receptor (beta chain) was documented in a study of T cell repertoires in cytomegalovirus infection. This clonotype showed up many times. The antigen is unknown. Study-wide results and limits: The ex vivo response was dominated by HLA-C-restricted CMV-specific TCR beta clonotypes. People with CMV and the relevant HLA were identified by cumulative public TCR beta family frequency.

TCRdb itself ran the reads through MiXCR, one entry per CDR3 protein. The repertoire holds about 740,000 distinct CDR3 sequences, with less than 40% as singletons. The CDR3 covers 15 residues. CDR1 is SGHVS, CDR2 FNYEAQ, per germline. The trim removed 1 base at V and 6 bases at J, leaving 6 bases unmatched. Sequencing used PBMCs. The clonotype comes from a human donor in good health (CMV status not recorded). Some clones in this sample may be carry-over from other donors' samples. The chain employs TRBV7-6 and TRBJ2-1, with TRBD2 identical over 7 bases. The chain's CDR3 is CASSLGPGRGNEQFF. In DNA form, the CDR3 reads TGTGCCAGCAGCTTAGGCCCGGGGAGGGGCAATGAGCAGTTCTTC. The variable domain in full, completed from reference TRBV7-6 and TRBJ2-1, reads GAGVSQSPRYKVTKRGQDVALRCDPISGHVSLYWYRQALGQGPEFLTYFNYEAQQDKSGLPNDRFSAERPEGSISTLTIQRTEQRDSAMYRCASSLGPGRGNEQFFGPGTRLTVL.